This T cell receptor (beta chain) was sequenced during a study of blood T cell repertoires in COVID-19. Study information: From the United States, Italy and Spain came samples of acute and convalescent COVID-19. T cells, B-cell-depleted T cells, or PBMCs provided the cDNA or gDNA that served as material.

From germline, CDR1 is SGHRS and CDR2 YFSETQ. V was shortened by 0 bases and J by 7 bases, with 8 bases between the two germline ends. CDR3 length equals 13 residues. Of note for this clone: The same CDR3 is also encoded by other DNA sequences in this sample.

Libraries were prepared by immunoSEQ multiplex PCR; TCRdb keeps only in-frame clonotypes and omits some of them. Here the sample spans about 480,000 clones, about 88% being singletons. The receptor was derived from a man between 18 and 35 years old with COVID-19, enrolled during active disease. Sequencing used peripheral blood. V gene TRBV5-1 combines with J gene TRBJ1-3; possibly TRBD1 for D (6 bases). The CDR3 sequence is CASSLGQGNTIYF. The CDR3 DNA reads TGCGCCAGCAGCTTGGGCCAGGGGAACACCATATATTTT.